One T cell receptor (beta chain) is described in this entry. Its antigen is not identified. As for treatment: about 20 received Ad26.COV2.S at low or high dose, single or two shots; 5 received placebo; per-sample allocation not given. Sampling happened 63 days after the first vaccine or placebo injection. The junction had 9 bases not matched to a gene; V was cut back by 4 bases and J by 9 bases. The CDR3 runs 14 residues. CDR1 is SGDLS and CDR2 is YYNGEE in the germline V gene. This sample stems from a study of Ad26.COV2.S vaccination and SARS-CoV-2 variants. Background on the study: Donor allocation was to the COV1001 Ad26.COV2.S trial arm. Each vaccinee took Ad26.COV2.S intramuscularly, once or twice 56 days apart.

The study, taken as a whole, reports: The study found similar non-spike TCR breadth in vaccine and placebo recipients. Reportedly, after vaccination the spike-specific CD8+ and CD4+ T cell responses displayed substantial breadth.

Profiled with immunoSEQ multiplex PCR; TCRdb holds only in-frame clones, not every one. The sample shows a few hundred thousand clones, around nine tenths of them seen only once. This TCR was recovered from a person between 18 and 60 years old who received the Ad26.COV2.S COVID-19 vaccine or a placebo. Sequenced here: peripheral blood, sampled in a trial of Ad26.COV2.S vaccine versus placebo. The chain combines TRBV9 with TRBJ2-1, with 8 bases matching TRBD2. The DNA of the CDR3 is TGTGCCAGCAGCCCCCGAGGGGGGACTAGTGAGCAGTTCTTC. Translation gives CASSPRGGTSEQFF.